Below are 23 T cell receptor beta chains sequenced from a single sample in a study of shared clonotypes between healthy human individuals. Some clones are missing from TCRdb's copy, which holds only in-frame ones; the method was immunoSEQ multiplex PCR. The data hold about 2.4 million clones, with approximately 93% observed a single time. What was sequenced was naive CD4+ T cells from PBMCs. Subset described: CD45RA+ positively selected. Receptors were obtained from a man aged 18 to 29 in good health. Some clones in this sample may be carry-over from other donors' samples.

As to this clone: Other DNA sequences in the same sample also yield this CDR3. V and J are TRBV5-1 and TRBJ2-3, with TRBD2 as a possible D gene (6 bases). The ends were cut back, 3 bases at V and 1 base at J, with 9 bases in the middle. Per the germline V gene, CDR1 is SGHRS and CDR2 is YFSETQ. The CDR3 sequence is 14 residues long. This chain's CDR3 is CASSSPSGTDTQYF. In DNA form, the CDR3 reads TGCGCCAGCAGCTCCCCTAGCGGCACAGATACGCAGTATTTT. The full variable domain, with the rest looked up from reference TRBV5-1 and TRBJ2-3, is KAGVTQTPRYLIKTRGQQVTLSCSPISGHRSVSWYQQTPGQGLQFLFEYFSETQRNKGNFPGRFSGRQFSNSRSEMNVSTLELGDSALYLCASSSPSGTDTQYFGPGTRLTVL.

The chain carries TRBV5-4 and TRBJ2-1; 9 bases match TRBD2. Germline CDR1 and CDR2: SGHNT and YYREEE (reference sequence). This CDR3 contains 19 residues. Germline trimming cut 3 bases from V and 0 bases from J; bases unmatched to any gene: 13. The CDR3 is CASSSPTAGGRSSYNEQFF. In nucleotides, the CDR3 is TGTGCCAGCAGCTCCCCTACAGCGGGAGGACGGAGCTCCTACAATGAGCAGTTCTTC.

The rearrangement uses TRBV7-9 and TRBJ2-7; 7 bases align to TRBD1. From germline, CDR1 is SEHNR and CDR2 FQNEAQ (reference sequence). The CDR3 is 15 residues long. Trimming at V came to 2 bases and at J to 3 bases, leaving 7 bases not matched to a gene. The CDR3 sequence is CASSLMQGVDYEQYF. Written as DNA, the CDR3 is TGTGCCAGCAGCTTAATGCAGGGGGTGGACTACGAGCAGTACTTC. The full variable domain, its missing parts supplied by reference TRBV7-9 and TRBJ2-7, is DTGVSQNPRHKITKRGQNVTFRCDPISEHNRLYWYRQTLGQGPEFLTYFQNEAQLEKSRLLSDRFSAERPKGSFSTLEIQRTEQGDSAMYLCASSLMQGVDYEQYFGPGTRLTVT.

This chain uses TRBV5-1 with TRBJ2-7; D remains unclear. CDR3 length: 14 residues. V was clipped by 0 bases and J by 0 bases, with 7 bases between them. Looked up from germline, CDR1 is SGHRS and CDR2 is YFSETQ. CDR3 in DNA: TGCGCCAGCAGCTTGGGCCTACTCTCCTACGAGCAGTACTTC. Amino acid sequence: CASSLGLLSYEQYF.

V is TRBV2 and J is TRBJ2-5; no clear D gene. The CDR3 runs 15 residues. Trimming cost V 6 bases and J 5 bases, with 19 bases left between them. CDR1 is SNHLY and CDR2 is FYNNEI in the germline V gene. CDR3 sequence (DNA): TGTGCCAGCAGCGACCCTGAGTTGGCGTCGGAGACCCAGTACTTC. Its protein is CASSDPELASETQYF.

The rearrangement links TRBV5-3 to TRBJ2-7, with 8 bases identical to TRBD1. TRBV5-3 is annotated as an ORF whose role is uncertain. With 5 bases clipped from V and 5 bases from J, the junction kept 6 bases outside the gene matches. This CDR3 region has 13 residues. The CDR3 DNA sequence: TGTGCCAGAAGTCTCGGCAGGGGGCACGAGCAGTACTTC. Translation: CARSLGRGHEQYF.

In nucleotides, the CDR3 is TGTGCCAGCAGTGCAGGGGGCCAAGAGACCCAGTACTTC. Translating it yields CASSAGGQETQYF. J is TRBJ2-5 and V is TRBV7-9, with 7 bases lining up with TRBD1. Germline lookup yields CDR1 SEHNR and CDR2 FQNEAQ (reference sequence). The CDR3 covers 13 residues. With 6 bases clipped from V and 1 base from J, the junction kept 2 bases outside the gene matches.

Details on this clone: The same CDR3 is also encoded by other DNA sequences in this sample. The gene calls are TRBV18 and TRBJ1-1; D not resolved. The germline V and J ends were trimmed by 3 bases and 1 base, with 6 bases remaining between them. Germline assignment: CDR1 KGHSH and CDR2 LQKENI. The CDR3 runs 13 residues. Here the CDR3 DNA reads TGTGCCAGCTCACCCGCGGGGAACACTGAAGCTTTCTTT. Translated: CASSPAGNTEAFF.

This chain links TRBV19 with TRBJ2-3; 7 nucleotides match TRBD1. With V trimmed by 8 bases and J by 3 bases, 8 bases remained unmatched. The CDR3 extends over 14 amino acids. Germline CDR1 LNHDA, CDR2 SQIVND (reference sequence). In DNA form, the CDR3 reads TGTGCCAGTCAAAACAGGGGACAAACAGATACGCAGTATTTT. Protein product: CASQNRGQTDTQYF.

The chain uses TRBV28 and TRBJ2-2; D possibly matches TRBD1 or TRBD2 (5 bases each). CDR3 length: 14 amino acids. Trimming cost V 9 bases and J 1 base, with 12 bases left between them. Germline values: CDR1 MDHEN, CDR2 SYDVKM. This CDR3 reads CASMGRQNTGELFF. In DNA, the CDR3 is TGTGCCAGTATGGGACGGCAGAACACCGGGGAGCTGTTTTTT. The full variable domain, rest sourced from reference TRBV28 and TRBJ2-2, is DVKVTQSSRYLVKRTGEKVFLECVQDMDHENMFWYRQDPGLGLRLIYFSYDVKMKEKGDIPEGYSVSREKKERFSLILESASTNQTSMYLCASMGRQNTGELFFGEGSRLTVL.

The V gene is TRBV6-6, the J gene TRBJ2-1, with 8 bases lining up with TRBD2. Germline CDR1 and CDR2: MNHNY and SVGAGI (reference sequence). This CDR3 contains 14 residues. With V trimmed by 6 bases and J by 8 bases, 9 bases remained unmatched. CDR3 coding DNA: TGTGCCAGCAGATCGGGACTAGTAGTCGATGAGCAGTTCTTC. It yields the protein CASRSGLVVDEQFF.

J is TRBJ2-3 and V is TRBV2, with D tentatively TRBD1 (8 bases). Germline V gene lookup returns CDR1 SNHLY and CDR2 FYNNEI. This CDR3 spans 13 amino acids. Trimming stripped 11 bases from V and 9 bases from J, with 21 bases between. The chain's CDR3 is CAGSTGGERTQYF. The CDR3 bases are TGTGCCGGATCCACAGGGGGGGAACGGACGCAGTATTTT.

As regards this clone: This sample includes further DNA sequences coding for the same CDR3. The J gene is TRBJ2-7, the V gene TRBV28, with 10 bases that match TRBD1. In germline, CDR1 is MDHEN, CDR2 SYDVKM. Trimming removed 0 bases from V and 2 bases from J; junction bases left unmatched: 1. This CDR3 region has 15 residues. In nucleotides, the CDR3 is TGTGCCAGCAGTTTATGGGGACAGGGGACCTACGAGCAGTACTTC. It is translated as CASSLWGQGTYEQYF.

The J gene is TRBJ2-1, the V gene TRBV19, with 8 bases identical to TRBD2. The CDR3 runs to 14 residues. Germline lookup yields CDR1 LNHDA and CDR2 SQIVND (reference sequence). The ends lost 4 bases at V and 9 bases at J; junction bases unmatched: 8. The CDR3 region is CASSSGLATGEQFF. The CDR3 bases are TGTGCCAGTAGTAGTGGACTAGCAACCGGTGAGCAGTTCTTC.

The V gene is TRBV4-3, the J gene TRBJ2-5; D unclear. V lost 4 bases, J lost 2 bases, and 14 bases lay in between. The CDR3 loop spans 15 amino acids. Per germline, CDR1 LGHNA and CDR2 YSLEER. CDR3: CASSLTLGPQETQYF. CDR3 DNA sequence: TGCGCCAGCAGCCTTACCCTAGGCCCGCAAGAGACCCAGTACTTC.

The rearrangement links TRBV10-3 to TRBJ2-7; 7 nucleotides line up with TRBD2. J gave up 3 bases and V 8 bases, and 7 bases lay outside the gene matches. This CDR3 has 13 residues. Germline CDR1 is ENHRY and CDR2 is SYGVKD. CDR3 nucleotide sequence: TGTGCCATCGCGCTAGCGGACTACTACGAGCAGTACTTC. Protein product: CAIALADYYEQYF.

The rearrangement joins TRBV15 to TRBJ1-4; 8 bases are a match to TRBD1. Trimming removed 0 bases from V and 7 bases from J; junction bases left unmatched: 1. The CDR3 is 14 amino acids. Per germline, CDR1 LNHNV and CDR2 YYDKDF (reference sequence). DNA of the CDR3: TGTGCCACCAGCAGAGAGACAGGGGTTGAAAAACTGTTTTTT. Translating it yields CATSRETGVEKLFF.

The chain employs TRBV9 and TRBJ2-7; 9 positions match TRBD2. CDR3 length: 17 amino acids. CDR1 and CDR2 (germline): SGDLS, YYNGEE. V lost 4 bases to trimming and J lost 0 bases; unmatched junction nucleotides: 11. Here the CDR3 reads CASSTPGGTSRSYEQYF. The CDR3 DNA reads as TGTGCCAGCAGCACACCCGGCGGGACTAGCCGCTCCTACGAGCAGTACTTC. Together with reference TRBV9 and TRBJ2-7, the CDR3 gives the full variable domain: DSGVTQTPKHLITATGQRVTLRCSPRSGDLSVYWYQQSLDQGLQFLIQYYNGEERAKGNILERFSAQQFPDLHSELNLSSLELGDSALYFCASSTPGGTSRSYEQYFGPGTRLTVT.

The rearrangement uses TRBV2 and TRBJ1-2, with D hard to call. Germline lookup yields CDR1 SNHLY and CDR2 FYNNEI. This CDR3 has 12 residues. V lost 4 bases and J lost 6, with 9 bases in between. CDR3 in amino acids: CASSGWENGYTF. CDR3 bases: TGTGCCAGCAGTGGATGGGAGAATGGCTACACCTTC.

This clone was picked up one time. This CDR3 is also generated by other DNA sequences in the sample. The V and J genes are TRBV28 and TRBJ1-4; D gene unclear. CDR1 is MDHEN and CDR2 is SYDVKM in the germline V gene. V shed 2 bases and J shed 8 bases, with 6 bases lying between them. The CDR3 is 12 amino acids. The CDR3 loop reads CASSLVREKLFF. For the CDR3, the DNA is TGTGCCAGCAGTTTAGTCCGGGAAAAACTGTTTTTT. The full variable domain, rest sourced from reference TRBV28 and TRBJ1-4, is DVKVTQSSRYLVKRTGEKVFLECVQDMDHENMFWYRQDPGLGLRLIYFSYDVKMKEKGDIPEGYSVSREKKERFSLILESASTNQTSMYLCASSLVREKLFFGSGTQLSVL.

The J gene is TRBJ1-4, the V gene TRBV4-1; D is uncertain. Deletions cut 0 bases from V and 7 bases from J, with 15 bases between. The V gene's germline CDR1 is MGHRA and CDR2 YSYEKL. This CDR3 contains 16 residues. The CDR3 nucleotides are TGCGCCAGCAGCCAAGATGCGGGGAAGAGCCGTGAAAAACTGTTTTTT. It encodes CASSQDAGKSREKLFF.

The V and J genes are TRBV11-2 and TRBJ2-5; TRBD2 matches 9 bases. The V segment lost 5 bases and the J segment 5 bases; nucleotides outside the gene matches: 18. This CDR3 is 18 amino acids long. The germline V gene has CDR1 SGHAT and CDR2 FQNNGV. The CDR3 here is CASSDLRRGRASWETQYF. The CDR3 bases are TGTGCCAGCAGCGACCTCCGCCGCGGGAGGGCCTCTTGGGAGACCCAGTACTTC. The entire variable domain, with the rest obtained from reference TRBV11-2 and TRBJ2-5, is as follows: EAGVAQSPRYKIIEKRQSVAFWCNPISGHATLYWYQQILGQGPKLLIQFQNNGVVDDSQLPKDRFSAERLKGVDSTLKIQPAKLEDSAVYLCASSDLRRGRASWETQYFGPGTRLLVL.

This rearrangement joins TRBV7-3 to TRBJ2-2, with D possibly TRBD1 on 7 matching bases. There are 14 residues in the CDR3. Trimming took 8 bases from V and 3 from J, leaving 13 bases between them. CDR1 and CDR2 (germline): SGHTA, FQGTGA. The DNA of the CDR3 is TGTGCCAGCGGGCGGGACAGTGACACCGGGGAGCTGTTTTTT. It is translated as CASGRDSDTGELFF. Supplemented by reference TRBV7-3 and TRBJ2-2, the full variable domain reads GAGVSQTPSNKVTEKGKYVELRCDPISGHTALYWYRQSLGQGPEFLIYFQGTGAADDSGLPNDRFFAVRPEGSVSTLKIQRTERGDSAVYLCASGRDSDTGELFFGEGSRLTVL.